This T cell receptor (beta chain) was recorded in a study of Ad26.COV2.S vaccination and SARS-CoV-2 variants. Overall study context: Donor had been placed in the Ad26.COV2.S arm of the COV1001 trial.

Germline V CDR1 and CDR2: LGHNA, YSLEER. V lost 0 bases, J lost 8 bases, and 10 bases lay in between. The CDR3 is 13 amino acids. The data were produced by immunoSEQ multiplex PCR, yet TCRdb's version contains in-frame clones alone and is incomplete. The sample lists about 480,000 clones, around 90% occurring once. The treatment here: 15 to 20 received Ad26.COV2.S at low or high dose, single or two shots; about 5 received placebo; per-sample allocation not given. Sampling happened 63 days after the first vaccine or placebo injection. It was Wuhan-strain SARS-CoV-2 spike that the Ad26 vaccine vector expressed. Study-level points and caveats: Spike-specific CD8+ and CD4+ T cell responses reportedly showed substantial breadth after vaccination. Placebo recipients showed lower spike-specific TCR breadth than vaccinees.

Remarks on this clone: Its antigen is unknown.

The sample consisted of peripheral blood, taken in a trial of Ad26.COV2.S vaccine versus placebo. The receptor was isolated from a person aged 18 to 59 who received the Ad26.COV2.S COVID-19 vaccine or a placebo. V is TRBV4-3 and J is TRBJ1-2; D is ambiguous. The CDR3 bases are TGCGCCAGCAGCCAAGAGGTGAACAGCGGCTACACCTTC. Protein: CASSQEVNSGYTF.